A selection of T cell receptor beta chains follows, all from one sample in a study of blood T cell repertoires in COVID-19. Some clones are missing from TCRdb's copy, which holds only in-frame ones; the method was immunoSEQ multiplex PCR. The sample lists approximately 150,000 clones; 87% were seen once. Material: PBMCs or T cells enriched from blood (not recorded which). These receptors came from a woman in her forties who had been exposed to COVID-19. Each CDR3 is given with its conserved first and last residue.

j_call v_call cdr3_aa
TRBJ2-7 TRBV11-2 CASSPGTGPYEQYF
TRBJ1-6 TRBV29-1 CSVMQGADSPLHF
TRBJ1-2 TRBV4-1 CASSQPVERTLYGYTF
TRBJ2-7 TRBV6-2/TRBV6-3 CASSKTASSYEQYF
TRBJ2-5 TRBV10-3 CAISEQGVVSETQYF
TRBJ2-1 TRBV29-1 CSVGAGGVRNEQFF
TRBJ2-5 TRBV5-1 CASRIGQGKETQYF
TRBJ2-7 TRBV28 CASVGTTGSYEQYF
TRBJ1-5 TRBV14 CASSLRVKGPQHF
TRBJ1-4 TRBV4-1 CASSQEGGPINEKLFF